This T cell receptor (beta chain) appears in the sequencing data of a study of cytomegalovirus exposure and HLA in healthy donors. The PCR was carried out with 60 Vbeta primers and 13 Jbeta primers. Libraries were prepared by immunoSEQ multiplex PCR; TCRdb keeps only in-frame clonotypes and omits some of them. The table lists some 240,000 clones, around 90% of them singletons, with 1.7% in the top ten. The trim removed 4 bases at V and 12 bases at J, leaving 34 bases unmatched. This CDR3 is built from 21 residues. Germline CDR1 reads SGHRS; CDR2 reads YFSETQ. Sequencing input: PBMCs. The V gene is TRBV5-1, the J gene TRBJ2-3, with TRBD2 matching 8 bases. This TCR was recovered from a girl aged 2 to 10 in good health and CMV-seronegative. CDR3 protein: CASSPPGGVEKGLSVLGEQYF. CDR3 sequence (DNA): TGCGCCAGCAGCCCTCCCGGGGGGGTGGAAAAAGGGCTCTCCGTGCTAGGGGAACAGTATTTT.